The next 30 T cell receptor beta chains were all read from a single sample in a study of human T cells and chemical hapten exposure. Time point denoted: patch test 1, 2 weeks after DPC sensitization. Indicated treatment: therapeutic diphenylcyclopropenone sensitization with weekly scalp DPC. One entry per CDR3 protein, called by TCRdb with MiXCR from the RACE reads. The table lists more than 70,000 distinct CDR3 sequences, approximately 12% of them singletons. The source was whole blood, collected in connection with sensitization to the hapten diphenylcyclopropenone (DPC). The source of these receptors is a woman in her fifties or sixties with alopecia areata. Some clones in this sample may be carry-over from other donors' samples.

This chain links TRBV12-5 with TRBJ1-1; D possibly corresponds to TRBD1 (5 bases). Trimming left V 8 bases short and J 4 bases short, with 17 bases between. Germline V gene lookup returns CDR1 LGHNT and CDR2 FRNRAP. There are 14 residues in the CDR3. The CDR3 coding sequence is TGTGCTAGTCTACACGAGGGGATAAGCACTGAAGCTTTCTTT. This encodes CASLHEGISTEAFF.

This clonotype was observed at least ten times. This chain joins TRBV29-1 and TRBJ1-2; D gene ambiguous. V lost 7 bases and J 8 bases, leaving 20 bases between the germline ends. The CDR3 totals 13 residues. CDR1 and CDR2 (germline): SQVTM, ANQGSEA. CDR3 region: CSARTVSSEGYTF. The DNA for the CDR3 is TGCAGCGCCAGGACGGTCTCTAGCGAAGGCTACACCTTC.

This clonotype appeared a few times. This rearrangement joins TRBV20-1 to TRBJ2-2; D ambiguous. V shed 5 bases and J shed 2 bases, with 9 bases lying between them. Germline CDR1 reads DFQATT; CDR2 reads SNEGSKA (reference sequence). This CDR3 is built from 13 residues. The CDR3 bases are TGCAGTGCTGCCGACACAAACACCGGGGAGCTGTTTTTT. This encodes CSAADTNTGELFF.

This clonotype was seen at least ten times. The rearrangement uses TRBV6-2 or TRBV6-3 and TRBJ2-5, with D tentatively TRBD2 (6 bases). Germline V gives CDR1 MNHEY, CDR2 SVGEGT. V lost 5 bases and J 5 bases, leaving 21 bases between the germline ends. CDR3 length: 16 amino acids. CDR3 loop: CASSGGVETSSETQYF. Written as DNA, the CDR3 is TGTGCCAGCAGTGGGGGTGTTGAGACTAGTTCGGAGACCCAGTACTTC.

This clonotype was found many times. V and J are TRBV27 and TRBJ1-4; D perhaps matches TRBD1 (6 bases). Between the trimmed V and J ends, which lost 6 bases and 8 bases, there was a span of 13 bases. Germline CDR1 MNHEY, CDR2 SMNVEV (reference sequence). CDR3 length equals 13 residues. The CDR3, as DNA: TGTGCCAGCAGGTCGGACAGATGGGAAAAACTGTTTTTT. Protein sequence: CASRSDRWEKLFF. The whole variable domain, filled in from reference TRBV27 and TRBJ1-4, reads EAQVTQNPRYLITVTGKKLTVTCSQNMNHEYMSWYRQDPGLGLRQIYYSMNVEVTDKGDVPEGYKVSRKEKRNFPLILESPSPNQTSLYFCASRSDRWEKLFFGSGTQLSVL.

The chain is built from TRBV4-1 and TRBJ2-1; D is ambiguous. The CDR3 is made up of 17 amino acids. Germline assignment: CDR1 MGHRA and CDR2 YSYEKL. V lost 0 bases, J lost 0 bases, and 12 bases lay in between. CDR3 nucleotide sequence: TGCGCCAGCAGCCAAGATCACGCGTTCCGCTCCTACAATGAGCAGTTCTTC. It specifies CASSQDHAFRSYNEQFF.

This clonotype was found a few times. This chain links TRBV29-1 with TRBJ1-2, with D unresolved. Germline CDR1 and CDR2: SQVTM and ANQGSEA. The CDR3 covers 11 residues. V was shortened by 6 bases and J by 6 bases, with 11 bases between the two germline ends. The CDR3 nucleotides are TGCAGCGTCGACCAGGATCATGGCTACACCTTC. As protein: CSVDQDHGYTF.

J is TRBJ1-2 and V is TRBV20-1, with TRBD1 matching 7 bases. The CDR3 length is 15 residues. After removal of 0 bases from V and 3 bases from J, the junction contained 7 bases not matched to a gene. CDR1 and CDR2 (germline): DFQATT, SNEGSKA (reference sequence). The CDR3 DNA follows: TGCAGTGCTAGAGATCCAGGGGGGGCTTACTATGGCTACACCTTC. It codes for CSARDPGGAYYGYTF.

This clonotype occurred a few times. The chain employs TRBV5-1 and TRBJ2-1; D remains ambiguous. Per the germline V gene, CDR1 is SGHRS and CDR2 is YFSETQ. V was pared by 0 bases and J by 4 bases, with 8 bases between. This CDR3 has 14 residues. CDR3 sequence reads: CASSLDSSYNEQFF. The CDR3 DNA reads TGCGCCAGCAGCTTGGATTCCAGTTACAATGAGCAGTTCTTC.

This chain uses TRBV4-1 with TRBJ1-1, with 9 positions matching TRBD1. Germline values: CDR1 MGHRA, CDR2 YSYEKL. This CDR3 spans 13 amino acids. Trimming at V came to 0 bases and at J to 10 bases, leaving 3 bases not matched to a gene. CDR3 bases: TGCGCCAGCAGCCAAGAACAGGGGGCTAGAGCTTTCTTT. Translated, it gives CASSQEQGARAFF.

This clonotype showed up many times. This CDR3 reads CSPGQRSSTDTQYF. The CDR3, as DNA: TGCAGTCCGGGGCAGCGGTCTAGCACAGATACGCAGTATTTT. The chain has TRBV20-1 and TRBJ2-3; D possibly matches TRBD1 or TRBD2 (5 bases each). Deletions cut 8 bases from V and 0 bases from J, with 15 bases between. This CDR3 is built from 14 residues. Germline values: CDR1 DFQATT, CDR2 SNEGSKA (reference sequence).

This clonotype was counted at least ten times. The chain carries TRBV3-1 and TRBJ1-3; D remains unclear. The CDR3 runs 17 residues. Trimming left V 0 bases short and J 0 bases short, with 12 bases between. Germline V gene sequence: CDR1 LGHDT, CDR2 YNNKEL (reference sequence). The CDR3 is CASSQDGHPSSGNTIYF. DNA for the CDR3: TGTGCCAGCAGCCAAGACGGCCACCCAAGCTCTGGAAACACCATATATTTT.

Ten or more counts support this clonotype. This sequence joins TRBV30 and TRBJ1-6; 8 bases fit TRBD1. With 0 bases clipped from V and 2 bases from J, the junction kept 6 bases outside the gene matches. The CDR3 has 17 amino acids. Germline V gene sequence: CDR1 GTSNPN, CDR2 SVGIG (reference sequence). CDR3 bases: TGTGCCTGGAGTGTGTGGACAGGGAGACCCTATAATTCACCCCTCCACTTT. Protein product: CAWSVWTGRPYNSPLHF. Full variable domain (missing parts from reference TRBV30 and TRBJ1-6): SQTIHQWPATLVQPVGSPLSLECTVEGTSNPNLYWYRQAAGRGLQLLFYSVGIGQISSEVPQNLSASRPQDRQFILSSKKLLLSDSGFYLCAWSVWTGRPYNSPLHFGNGTRLTVT.

There are a few counts of this clonotype. The chain uses TRBV29-1 and TRBJ2-1; a weak D match, TRBD2 (5 bases). Trimming stripped 2 bases from V and 15 bases from J, with 20 bases between. Germline-derived CDR1 and CDR2 are SQVTM and ANQGSEA. This CDR3 spans 13 amino acids. CDR3 loop: CSVERGFADRRFF. The CDR3 nucleotides are TGCAGCGTTGAACGGGGATTTGCGGACCGGAGGTTCTTC.

V and J are TRBV20-1 and TRBJ1-1; a possible D gene is TRBD1 (5 bases). Germline CDR1 DFQATT, CDR2 SNEGSKA (reference sequence). The CDR3 is 14 residues long. Between the trimmed V and J ends, which lost 1 base and 3 bases, there was a span of 12 bases. The CDR3 sequence is CSARARDAYTEAFF. CDR3 nucleotide sequence: TGCAGTGCTAGAGCCCGGGACGCATACACTGAAGCTTTCTTT.

This clonotype was counted a few times. The rearrangement joins TRBV20-1 to TRBJ2-3; the D is unclear. From germline, CDR1 is DFQATT and CDR2 SNEGSKA (reference sequence). Trimming left V 5 bases short and J 2 bases short, with 11 bases between. This CDR3 contains 13 residues. CDR3 nucleotide sequence: TGCAGTGCTCCTACAAGAGTCACAGATACGCAGTATTTT. Translating gives CSAPTRVTDTQYF.

The chain recombines TRBV7-3 with TRBJ1-1, with no clear D. The germline V gene encodes CDR1 SGHTA and CDR2 FQGTGA. V was pared by 3 bases and J by 0 bases, with 8 bases between. This CDR3 contains 14 residues. Here the CDR3 DNA reads TGTGCCAGCAGCTTTTCCGGGGTGAACACTGAAGCTTTCTTT. Translation: CASSFSGVNTEAFF.

This clonotype was seen more than once but under ten times. The chain is built from TRBV9 and TRBJ2-3; D unclear. Germline V gene data show CDR1 as SGDLS and CDR2 as YYNGEE. V was pared by 0 bases and J by 2 bases, with 4 bases between. This CDR3 has 13 residues. CDR3 amino acids: CASSVALTDTQYF. DNA for the CDR3: TGTGCCAGCAGCGTAGCTCTCACAGATACGCAGTATTTT.

This clonotype has a handful of counts. The V and J genes are TRBV20-1 and TRBJ1-1; the D is unclear. Germline assignment: CDR1 DFQATT and CDR2 SNEGSKA (reference sequence). This CDR3 region has 12 residues. V lost 3 bases and J 4 bases, leaving 9 bases between the germline ends. CDR3 DNA: TGCAGTGCTAGGCCCCGGGCCACTGAAGCTTTCTTT. This encodes CSARPRATEAFF.

This clonotype appeared a few times. The chain combines TRBV5-5 with TRBJ1-3; no clear D. CDR1 is SGHKS and CDR2 is YYEKEE in the germline V gene (reference sequence). The germline V and J ends were trimmed by 1 base and 3 bases, with 8 bases remaining between them. This CDR3 spans 14 amino acids. The CDR3 nucleotides read TGTGCCAGCAGCTTGTATGGCGGTGGAAACACCATATATTTT. As protein: CASSLYGGGNTIYF.

This chain links TRBV6-5 with TRBJ2-7; D uncertain. The V and J ends lost 6 bases and 0 bases respectively, with 12 bases between them. Germline V gene data show CDR1 as MNHEY and CDR2 as SVGAGI. The CDR3 has 14 residues. The CDR3, as DNA: TGTGCCAGCAGAGGGTCTTTTACCTCCTACGAGCAGTACTTC. Encoded protein: CASRGSFTSYEQYF.

This clonotype occurred many times. The chain recombines TRBV10-1 with TRBJ2-1; tentative D call: TRBD1 (6 bases). The CDR3 loop spans 13 amino acids. Germline CDR1 WNHNN, CDR2 SYGVQD (reference sequence). Trimming took off 6 bases at V and 6 bases at J, with 12 bases between the two ends. The CDR3 protein is CASSPDRPNEQFF. CDR3 nucleotide sequence: TGCGCCAGCAGCCCTGACAGGCCCAATGAGCAGTTCTTC.

This chain joins TRBV10-3 and TRBJ2-7; TRBD1 or TRBD2 may be the D gene (6 bases each). Germline values: CDR1 ENHRY, CDR2 SYGVKD. V lost 3 bases and J lost 0, with 15 bases in between. CDR3 length equals 16 residues. CDR3 DNA sequence: TGTGCCATCAGTGATTTCGGGGGCCTAAGCTCCTACGAGCAGTACTTC. Translation: CAISDFGGLSSYEQYF.

This chain connects TRBV2 to TRBJ2-3; 8 bases map to TRBD2. V shed 4 bases, J shed 3 bases, and the junction held 9 bases outside the gene matches. This CDR3 is built from 16 residues. The V gene's germline CDR1 is SNHLY and CDR2 FYNNEI. CDR3 nucleotides: TGTGCCAGCAGTGCTTTCGGGGGGGCGGAGACAGATACGCAGTATTTT. Amino acids: CASSAFGGAETDTQYF.

V and J are TRBV28 and TRBJ2-3, with no clear D. V lost 7 bases, J lost 6 bases, and 8 bases lay in between. The CDR3 covers 11 residues. The germline gives CDR1 MDHEN, CDR2 SYDVKM. CDR3 protein: CASNGWDTQYF. Here the CDR3 DNA reads TGTGCCAGCAACGGTTGGGATACGCAGTATTTT.

This clonotype came up once. The chain has TRBV3-1 and TRBJ2-7; TRBD1 is a possible D gene (6 bases). Trimming stripped 4 bases from V and 0 bases from J, with 10 bases between. Germline values: CDR1 LGHDT, CDR2 YNNKEL (reference sequence). The CDR3 is 14 amino acids. This CDR3 reads CASSPDSYSYEQYF. The CDR3 coding sequence is TGTGCCAGCAGCCCGGACAGCTACTCCTACGAGCAGTACTTC.

The chain uses TRBV12-3 or TRBV12-4 and TRBJ2-2, with D unclear. The CDR3 is 13 residues long. The V end was cut by 7 bases, the J end by 4 bases, with 10 bases between. The CDR3 DNA reads TGTGCCAGCACAGTGCTGGGCACCGGGGAGCTGTTTTTT. Its translation is CASTVLGTGELFF.

J is TRBJ1-1 and V is TRBV2; possibly TRBD1 for D (5 bases). Germline-derived CDR1 and CDR2 are SNHLY and FYNNEI. The ends were cut back, 7 bases at V and 6 bases at J, with 18 bases in the middle. This CDR3 is built from 14 residues. The CDR3 sequence: CASTRVGGGSEAFF. As DNA, the CDR3 is TGTGCCAGCACCAGGGTTGGGGGAGGCTCTGAAGCTTTCTTT.

This clonotype was seen repeatedly, ten times or more. The chain is built from TRBV4-2 and TRBJ2-5; 10 positions match TRBD1. The V gene end was trimmed by 3 bases and the J gene end by 5 bases; junction bases not matched to a gene: 9. Germline V CDR1 and CDR2: LGHNA, YNFKEQ. The CDR3 extends over 16 amino acids. The DNA for the CDR3 is TGTGCCAGCAGCCATGCTCCGGGACAGGGGAAGGAGACCCAGTACTTC. Its protein product is CASSHAPGQGKETQYF.

This clonotype was picked up a small number of times. For the CDR3, the DNA is TGTGCCAGTAGTCCGACTAGCATCAATGAGCAGTTCTTC. As protein: CASSPTSINEQFF. The chain joins TRBV19 to TRBJ2-1; the match to TRBD2 covers 7 bases. The germline CDR1 and CDR2 sequences are LNHDA and SQIVND (reference sequence). The CDR3 covers 13 residues. V lost 5 bases and J lost 6; bases outside the gene matches: 4. The full variable domain, rest sourced from reference TRBV19 and TRBJ2-1, is DGGITQSPKYLFRKEGQNVTLSCEQNLNHDAMYWYRQDPGQGLRLIYYSQIVNDFQKGDIAEGYSVSREKKESFPLTVTSAQKNPTAFYLCASSPTSINEQFFGPGTRLTVL.